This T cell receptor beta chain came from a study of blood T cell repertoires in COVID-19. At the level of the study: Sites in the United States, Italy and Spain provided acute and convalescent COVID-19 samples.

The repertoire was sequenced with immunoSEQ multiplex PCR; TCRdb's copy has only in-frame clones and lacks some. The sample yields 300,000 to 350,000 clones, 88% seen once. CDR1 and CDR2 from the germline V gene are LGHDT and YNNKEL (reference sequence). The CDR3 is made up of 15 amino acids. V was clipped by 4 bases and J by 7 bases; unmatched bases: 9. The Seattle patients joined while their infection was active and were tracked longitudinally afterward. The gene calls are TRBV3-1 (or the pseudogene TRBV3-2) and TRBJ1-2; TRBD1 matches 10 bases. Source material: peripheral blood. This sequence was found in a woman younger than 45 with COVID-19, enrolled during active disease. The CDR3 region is CASSLTGQGESGYTF. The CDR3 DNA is TGTGCCAGCAGCCTTACTGGACAGGGGGAGAGTGGCTACACCTTC.